This is a list of T cell receptor beta chains from one sample in a study of T cells after yellow fever vaccination. TCRdb ran MiXCR on the 5' RACE reads and lists one entry per CDR3 protein. The sample shows 110,000 or so distinct CDR3 sequences, around 6.7% of them seen only once. The sequences come from CD4+ T cells sorted from PBMCs, collected around 45 days after the first yellow fever vaccination. Source of these receptors: a man aged 18 to 29 who received the YFV17D yellow fever vaccine. The CDR3 runs from the conserved cysteine through the conserved F or W. A D gene is named only where the DNA matches it firmly. Clone size is not always given. Where it is, it says once, few, many or a class for expanded clones.

>TRBJ1-5|.|TRBV4-2|many
CASSQDPGGQPQHF
TGTGCCAGCAGCCAAGATCCGGGGGGACAGCCCCAGCATTTT
>TRBJ2-3|.|TRBV29-1|many
CSVEDFQVKGPHSSDTQYF
TGCAGCGTTGAAGATTTTCAGGTCAAAGGTCCCCATAGTTCAGATACGCAGTATTTT
>TRBJ2-5|.|TRBV9|many
CASSEGVTQYF
TGTGCCAGCAGCGAGGGGGTGACCCAGTACTTC
>TRBJ2-7|.|TRBV7-2|many
CASSLGGGYDEQYF
TGTGCCAGCAGTTTGGGCGGAGGCTATGACGAGCAGTACTTC
>TRBJ1-6|.|TRBV5-4|many
CASSLDGRDNSPLHF
TGTGCCAGCAGCTTGGACGGCAGGGATAATTCACCCCTCCACTTT
>TRBJ2-7|.|TRBV20-1|many
CSAQGVTSEQYF
TGCAGTGCCCAAGGGGTGACTAGCGAGCAGTACTTC
>TRBJ2-5|.|TRBV5-1|many
CASNPGRGGAETQYF
TGCGCCAGCAACCCTGGGAGGGGGGGGGCCGAGACCCAGTACTTC
>TRBJ2-5|.|TRBV6-1|many
CASRGGTTQETQYF
TGTGCCAGCAGGGGCGGGACAACTCAAGAGACCCAGTACTTC
>TRBJ1-4|.|TRBV28|many
CASNGAGANEKLFF
TGTGCCAGCAATGGTGCAGGGGCTAATGAAAAACTGTTTTTT
>TRBJ2-3|.|TRBV25-1|many
CASSKTAGSTDTQYF
TGTGCCAGCAGTAAGACGGCAGGGAGCACAGATACGCAGTATTTT
>TRBJ2-2|TRBD2|TRBV7-2|.
CASSLDGTSGGRELFF
TGTGCCAGCAGCTTAGATGGGACTAGCGGGGGAAGGGAGCTGTTTTTT
>TRBJ2-2|TRBD1|TRBV5-1|many
CASSPQGVTGELFF
TGCGCCAGCAGCCCCCAGGGGGTCACCGGGGAGCTGTTTTTT
>TRBJ2-7|.|TRBV30|many
CAWTVGRYEQYF
TGTGCCTGGACAGTTGGGAGATACGAGCAGTACTTC
>TRBJ2-1|TRBD2|TRBV7-3|.
CASSRGAGGSEQFF
TGTGCCAGCAGCCGGGGCGCGGGGGGTAGTGAGCAGTTCTTC
>TRBJ1-2|TRBD1|TRBV6-5|many
CASSRSTGEGYTF
TGTGCCAGCAGTCGCTCGACAGGGGAAGGCTACACCTTC
>TRBJ2-1|TRBD2|TRBV5-1|.
CASAGTSGMGEQFF
TGCGCCAGCGCAGGGACTAGCGGGATGGGTGAGCAGTTCTTC
>TRBJ2-7|TRBD1|TRBV18|many
CASSPGTGGYEQYF
TGTGCCAGCTCACCAGGGACAGGGGGCTACGAGCAGTACTTC
>TRBJ2-2|.|TRBV11-3|many
CASSLSFGELFF
TGTGCCAGCAGCTTAAGTTTTGGGGAGCTGTTTTTT
>TRBJ1-6|.|TRBV30|many
CARTADYNSPLHF
TGTGCCCGCACGGCGGATTATAATTCACCCCTCCACTTT
>TRBJ2-5|.|TRBV29-1|many
CSVEVDNLRETQYF
TGCAGCGTTGAAGTCGACAACCTGCGGGAGACCCAGTACTTC
>TRBJ2-2|.|TRBV6-1|.
CASTADIGGELFF
TGTGCCAGCACTGCAGACATCGGTGGGGAGCTGTTTTTT
>TRBJ2-4|TRBD1|TRBV5-1|few
CASSLQGSKNIQYF
TGCGCCAGCAGCTTACAGGGGAGCAAAAACATTCAGTACTTC
>TRBJ1-5|.|TRBV12-3/TRBV12-4|many
CASSLEGQYSNQPQHF
TGTGCCAGCAGTTTAGAGGGCCAGTATAGCAATCAGCCCCAGCATTTT